This TCR beta chain was sequenced for a study of blood T cell repertoires in COVID-19 (TCRdb year 2020). Regarding the complete study: Samples covering the acute and convalescent phases of COVID-19 were provided by collaborators in the United States, Italy and Spain. Subjects who had been exposed to COVID-19, were actively infected with it, or had recovered from it provided the deeply sampled blood TCRbeta repertoires that made up the dataset. The prospective study material was composed of cDNA or gDNA derived from T cells, B-cell-depleted T cells, or PBMCs. A freely available public database, intended as a resource for researchers studying the immune response to SARS-CoV-2, is where the repertoires were released. Where available, HLA class I and class II types were taken from metadata supplied by the sample provider and were not determined by assay-based typing. Samples came from the ongoing ImmuneRACE study (first 160 participants) plus 1,254 subjects from 6 global collaborators. Nearly every sample came with metadata listing a de-identified subject ID, COVID-19 status, age in years and sex.

Beyond this particular receptor, the publication reports: The quantity of clinical and demographic metadata differed by source and by participant and was supplied without curation.

CDR1 and CDR2 were assigned from the germline V gene (reference sequence) as LNHDA and SQIVND. Here V drops 8 bases and J drops 5 bases, and the junction holds 6 bases not matched to any gene. From the cysteine up to the phenylalanine, the CDR3 has a length of 14 residues. Of the read, only the CDR3 DNA is kept; its 42 bases are in frame from base 1. The immunoSEQ Assay, a bias-controlled multiplex PCR, was used to amplify TCRbeta CDR3 regions from genomic DNA. The study's processing was this. The number of nucleated cells in each sample was estimated from the amplification of reference gene primers within the assay. To quantify the absolute abundance of each unique TCRbeta CDR3 rearrangement, sequence reads were collapsed and filtered. For each sample, productive Simpson clonality was calculated by taking the square root of Simpson's diversity index across productive rearrangements. TCRdb's version of the immuneACCESS table is confined to in-frame rearrangements and falls short of the full clone set. An unresolved V gene accounts for under half of the shortfall where checked; the remainder is of unknown origin. V and J calls and clone size are copied from that table; D and trimming were computed from the DNA. In all, the sample holds 100,000 to 150,000 clones, and approximately 81% of those were seen once. 6% of the sample rests with the top ten.

A single count supports this clone. Its cognate antigen has yet to be identified. No quality values exist for individual bases; no much larger clone is one base distant. One collaborating source in Seattle enrolled patients during active infection and followed them longitudinally through the course of disease. Whole blood was collected in K2EDTA tubes by collaborating institutions according to the institutions' own protocols. For TCRbeta analysis, collaborator samples were shipped as frozen whole blood, as isolated PBMCs, or as DNA extracted from either sample type. The sequence was collected from a man at least 80 years old with COVID-19, enrolled during active disease. The sequence is built from TRBV19 and TRBJ2-1; 10 bases in between match TRBD2. The material sequenced was peripheral blood. The CDR3: CASSLAGENNEQFF. The base sequence is TGTGCCAGTTCTCTAGCGGGAGAGAACAATGAGCAGTTCTTC. Supplemented by the reference TRBV19 and TRBJ2-1 proteins around the CDR3, the complete variable domain is DGGITQSPKYLFRKEGQNVTLSCEQNLNHDAMYWYRQDPGQGLRLIYYSQIVNDFQKGDIAEGYSVSREKKESFPLTVTSAQKNPTAFYLCASSLAGENNEQFFGPGTRLTVL.